A selection of T cell receptor beta chains follows, all from one sample in a study of blood T cell repertoires in COVID-19. The protocol was immunoSEQ multiplex PCR, while the TCRdb copy is restricted to in-frame clones and leaves out a portion. The top ten hold less than 2% of the sample, which has roughly 500,000 clones, around 87% seen once. The material sequenced was PBMCs or T cells enriched from blood (not recorded which). The receptors stem from a woman between 40 and 55 years old who had recovered from COVID-19. Each CDR3 is given without its conserved first and last residue. A D gene is named only where the DNA matches it firmly.

NA	TRBV11-3	TRBJ2-3	14	ASSLLASAITDTQY
NA	TRBV19	TRBJ2-2	12	ASSWRMNTGELF
NA	TRBV10-2	TRBJ1-1	11	ASSSQANTEAF
NA	TRBV7-9	TRBJ1-4	12	ASSLKDVEEKLF
NA	TRBV19	TRBJ1-5	12	ASSIAGRAQPQH
TRBD1	TRBV5-1	TRBJ2-7	11	ASSQGQGAEQY
TRBD2	TRBV18	TRBJ2-1	13	ASSSGLAGGQEQF
NA	TRBV11-3	TRBJ2-2	9	ASSSAGELF
TRBD2	TRBV27	TRBJ2-3	13	ATLPTSGFTDTQY
NA	TRBV6-2/TRBV6-3	TRBJ2-7	11	ASSRQVFYEQY
NA	TRBV4-3	TRBJ2-2	13	ASSQDLTLSGELF
NA	TRBV27	TRBJ2-7	12	ASSLLARADEQY
NA	TRBV15	TRBJ1-5	15	ATSREAGAYSNQPQH
NA	TRBV4-3	TRBJ2-7	11	ASSPGLTYEQY
TRBD1	TRBV7-8	TRBJ1-2	13	ASSLLSDRPYGYT
NA	TRBV5-5	TRBJ1-5	11	ASSPPLEQPQH
NA	TRBV6-5	TRBJ2-7	11	ASSSIQGNEQY
TRBD1	TRBV4-2	TRBJ1-2	13	ASSQGGGRGNGYT
NA	TRBV6-1	TRBJ2-7	13	ASSEGSAGWVEQY
NA	TRBV5-6	TRBJ1-2	11	ASSLAASYGYT
TRBD2	TRBV4-2	TRBJ2-2	14	ASSSSGSKLAGELF
NA	TRBV6-5	TRBJ2-7	8	ASGTYEQY
NA	TRBV18	TRBJ2-3	13	ASSPTKSRTDTQY
NA	TRBV21-1	TRBJ2-1	14	ASSTSSGSTNNEQF
TRBD2	TRBV7-9	TRBJ2-3	15	ASSPYGAGGLTDTQY
TRBD2	TRBV27	TRBJ2-7	15	ASRPASGSSSSYEQY
NA	TRBV7-2	TRBJ1-2	13	ASSLLTGPRDGYT
NA	TRBV3-1/TRBV3-2	TRBJ1-6	15	ASSHFSTGNQNSPLH
NA	TRBV4-3	TRBJ1-4	13	ASSQESRGGEKLF
NA	TRBV9	TRBJ2-7	12	ASSEGAGDTEQY
NA	TRBV7-2	TRBJ2-7	13	ASSPSRLVPYEQY
TRBD1	TRBV7-6	TRBJ2-7	12	ASSSGTGGTEQY
NA	TRBV7-6	TRBJ2-2	10	ASSLATGLLF
TRBD1	TRBV10-3	TRBJ1-4	13	AISTSTGLNEKLF
TRBD1	TRBV15	TRBJ1-3	10	ATSFRTGAIY
TRBD2	TRBV7-9	TRBJ2-1	13	ASSIGTSGYNEQF
NA	TRBV5-4	TRBJ1-2	10	ASSRGGDGYT
NA	TRBV16	TRBJ2-2	16	ASSQLGRRPQGTGELF
TRBD1	TRBV18	TRBJ2-3	13	ASSPAGQGADTQY
TRBD1	TRBV29-1	TRBJ1-3	14	SVPSGQGDSGNTIY
TRBD2	TRBV3-1/TRBV3-2	TRBJ2-7	14	ASSPREGLAGYEQY